The T cell receptor (beta chain) described here comes from a study of OX40 agonist ivuxolimab in advanced cancers. Looking at the study overall: People who had prior anti-PD-1, anti-PD-L1 or anti-CTLA-4 therapy could take part, and under 50% had some.

Per germline, CDR1 SGHNT and CDR2 YENEEA. With 1 base removed from V and 5 bases from J, the gap between germline ends came to 20 bases. This CDR3 is built from 17 residues. Study findings and constraints: Researchers report that CD8+ T cells had, on average, more expanded clones than CD4+.

Concerning this clone: Its target is unknown.

Generated by immunoSEQ multiplex PCR, the TCRdb table keeps only in-frame clones and is missing some. This repertoire shows about 80,000 clones, 70% to 90% found once; its top ten account for approximately 1.9%. V is TRBV11-3 and J is TRBJ2-5; tentative D call: TRBD1 (6 bases). This sequence originates from an adult with an advanced solid tumor such as melanoma, head and neck, liver or kidney cancer. The sequenced sample was CD4+ or CD8+ T cells sorted from blood, obtained in a trial of the OX40 agonist ivuxolimab. The CDR3 sequence: CASSLGGSAPQGETQYF. In nucleotides, the CDR3 is TGTGCCAGCAGCTTAGGAGGGTCGGCCCCGCAGGGGGAGACCCAGTACTTC. Based on the CDR3 plus reference TRBV11-3 and TRBJ2-5, the full variable domain is EAGVVQSPRYKIIEKKQPVAFWCNPISGHNTLYWYLQNLGQGPELLIRYENEEAVDDSQLPKDRFSAERLKGVDSTLKIQPAELGDSAVYLCASSLGGSAPQGETQYFGPGTRLLVL.